The 20 T cell receptor beta chains below were found in one sample sequenced in a study of Tregs in tolerant kidney transplant recipients. Sequenced by immunoSEQ multiplex PCR; TCRdb stores in-frame clones only, minus some. The sample is made up of 31,000 or so clones, and the top ten hold over 13% of it. The sample consisted of CD8+ T cells from blood, taken before the transplant. The receptors here all came from a human donor who received a combined kidney and bone marrow transplant.

Concerning this clone itself: Coverage ceases 3 residues before the CDR3 finishes, and the germline J gene fills in the end. The chain carries TRBV13 and TRBJ1-5; 9 bases match TRBD1. This CDR3 has 13 amino acids. The germline gives CDR1 PRHDT, CDR2 FYEKMQ (reference sequence). The trim removed 6 bases at V and 6 bases at J, leaving 3 bases unmatched. CDR3 sequence: CASSLTGGQPQHF. The sequenced part of the CDR3 DNA is TGTGCCAGCAGTCTGACAGGGGGTCAGCCC. Supplemented by reference TRBV13 and TRBJ1-5, the full variable domain reads AAGVIQSPRHLIKEKRETATLKCYPIPRHDTVYWYQQGPGQDPQFLISFYEKMQSDKGSIPDRFSAQQFSDYHSELNMSSLELGDSALYFCASSLTGGQPQHFGDGTRLSIL.

Worth noting for this clone: The CDR3 end is not reached by the read, which stops 3 residues before it; the germline J gene fills it in. V and J are TRBV5-1 and TRBJ1-4; 8 bases fit TRBD1. The CDR3 is 17 amino acids. V trimming: 1 base; J trimming: 2 bases; junction bases outside the gene matches: 7. Germline V gene sequence: CDR1 SGHRS, CDR2 YFSETQ. The CDR3: CASSLSAGGETNEKLFF. CDR3 DNA, as far as it was read: TGCGCCAGCAGCTTGTCGGCAGGGGGCGAGACTAATGAAAAA.

Comment on this clone: Read data end 3 residues before the CDR3 end; the end is taken from the germline J gene. This rearrangement joins TRBV19 to TRBJ1-1; 7 positions agree with TRBD1. V lost 3 bases and J lost 5; bases outside the gene matches: 0. CDR3 length: 12 amino acids. CDR1 is LNHDA and CDR2 is SQIVND in the germline V gene (reference sequence). Incomplete CDR3 DNA: TGTGCCAGTAGTATGACAGGGACTGAA. It is translated as CASSMTGTE. The full CDR3 reads CASSMTGTEAFF. Supplemented by reference TRBV19 and TRBJ1-1, the full variable domain reads DGGITQSPKYLFRKEGQNVTLSCEQNLNHDAMYWYRQDPGQGLRLIYYSQIVNDFQKGDIAEGYSVSREKKESFPLTVTSAQKNPTAFYLCASSMTGTEAFFGQGTRLTVV.

Regarding this clone: Read sequence stops 3 residues before the CDR3 end, and the germline J gene provides the missing end. The chain has TRBV20-1 and TRBJ2-3; D is possibly TRBD1 (5 bases). Trimming left V 3 bases short and J 4 bases short, with 17 bases between. The length of the CDR3 is 15 residues. In germline, CDR1 is DFQATT, CDR2 SNEGSKA (reference sequence). CDR3 loop: CSASWGTTAPDTQYF. Incomplete CDR3 DNA: TGCAGTGCTAGTTGGGGCACGACCGCCCCAGATACG.

With regard to this clone: The missing CDR3 end, 3 residues past where the read stops, is filled in from the germline J gene. The rearrangement joins TRBV29-1 to TRBJ2-2; D might be TRBD2 (6 bases). This CDR3 is built from 12 residues. Trimming cost V 7 bases and J 6 bases, with 12 bases left between them. The V gene's germline CDR1 is SQVTM and CDR2 ANQGSEA. The CDR3 DNA, read in part, is TGCAGCGGGGAGTCGGGGGCCGGGGAG. Amino acids: CSGESGAGE. The complete CDR3 sequence is CSGESGAGELFF.

With regard to this clone: The read ends 3 residues before the CDR3 terminus; that terminus is restored from the germline J gene. V usage is TRBV19 and J usage is TRBJ1-5; maybe TRBD1 (6 bases). This CDR3 is 15 amino acids long. Trimming took 3 bases from V and 3 from J, leaving 12 bases between them. Germline lookup yields CDR1 LNHDA and CDR2 SQIVND (reference sequence). The sequenced CDR3 bases are TGTGCCAGTAGTATCACGGACAGCTTCAATCAGCCC. Its translation is CASSITDSFNQP. The whole CDR3 sequence is CASSITDSFNQPQHF.

Regarding this clone: Read data end 3 residues before the CDR3 end; the end is taken from the germline J gene. This rearrangement joins TRBV19 to TRBJ2-7, with D possibly TRBD1 on 5 matching bases. V was cut by 7 bases and J by 2 bases, with 15 bases left in between. This CDR3 region has 14 residues. Germline CDR1 is LNHDA and CDR2 is SQIVND (reference sequence). CDR3 DNA, as far as it was read: TGTGCCAGTACCACGGACACCGCTCCCTACGAG. Protein product: CASTTDTAPYE. The full-length CDR3 reads as CASTTDTAPYEQYF. Full variable domain (remainder filled in from reference TRBV19 and TRBJ2-7): DGGITQSPKYLFRKEGQNVTLSCEQNLNHDAMYWYRQDPGQGLRLIYYSQIVNDFQKGDIAEGYSVSREKKESFPLTVTSAQKNPTAFYLCASTTDTAPYEQYFGPGTRLTVT.

To note about this clone: The read is 3 residues too short to cover the CDR3 end, so that end is filled in from the germline J gene. The J gene is TRBJ2-1, the V gene TRBV29-1; TRBD2 matches at 12 bases. The germline CDR1 and CDR2 sequences are SQVTM and ANQGSEA. The ends lost 2 bases at V and 3 bases at J; junction bases unmatched: 5. CDR3 length equals 16 residues. CDR3 bases read: TGCAGCGTTGAATGGACTAGCGGGACCTACTACAATGAG. Its protein is CSVEWTSGTYYNE. The entire CDR3 protein reads CSVEWTSGTYYNEQFF.

The CDR3 region is CASSQGYEQYF. Incomplete CDR3 DNA: TGTGCCAGTAGTCAGGGGTACGAG. This chain uses TRBV19 with TRBJ2-7; D is possibly TRBD1 (6 bases). The DNA ends 3 residues before the CDR3 does, and the rest of the CDR3 is filled in from the germline J gene. The V gene lost 5 bases and the J gene lost 4 bases, with 6 bases spanning the gap. The CDR3 runs 11 residues. Germline V gene data show CDR1 as LNHDA and CDR2 as SQIVND (reference sequence).

About this clone: The read gets to within 3 residues of the CDR3 end, and the germline J gene fills in the rest. The chain links TRBV19 to TRBJ2-1; TRBD2 agrees at 13 bases. CDR1 is LNHDA, CDR2 SQIVND, per germline (reference sequence). The CDR3 is made up of 16 amino acids. The V segment lost 4 bases and the J segment 1 base; nucleotides outside the gene matches: 1. The part of the CDR3 DNA that was read is TGTGCCAGTAGTAGACTAGCGGGAGGTTCCTACAATGAG. Protein product: CASSRLAGGSYNE. The CDR3, in full, reads CASSRLAGGSYNEQFF.

To note about this clone: Coverage ceases 3 residues before the CDR3 finishes, and the germline J gene fills in the end. The chain has TRBV13 and TRBJ2-7; D might be TRBD1 (6 bases). The germline CDR1 and CDR2 sequences are PRHDT and FYEKMQ (reference sequence). This CDR3 has 13 residues. Trimming took 4 bases from V and 6 from J, leaving 13 bases between them. CDR3 protein: CASSSKQGREQYF. Partial CDR3 DNA: TGTGCCAGCAGCTCTAAACAGGGACGCGAG. The full variable domain, rest sourced from reference TRBV13 and TRBJ2-7, is AAGVIQSPRHLIKEKRETATLKCYPIPRHDTVYWYQQGPGQDPQFLISFYEKMQSDKGSIPDRFSAQQFSDYHSELNMSSLELGDSALYFCASSSKQGREQYFGPGTRLTVT.

Details on this clone: The read comes to an end 3 residues before the CDR3 does, leaving the germline J gene to fill in the end. The J gene is TRBJ2-4, the V gene TRBV7-2, with TRBD1 as a possible D gene (6 bases). Germline V gene lookup returns CDR1 SGHTA and CDR2 FQGNSA. The CDR3 loop spans 15 amino acids. Trimming removed 2 bases at V and 7 bases at J, with 15 bases between. The CDR3 loop is CASSLIRGLFNIQYF. The part of the CDR3 DNA that was read is TGTGCCAGCAGCTTAATCAGGGGTTTGTTTAACATT.

Turning to this clone: The read falls 3 residues short of the CDR3 end, and the missing part is taken from the germline J gene. The V call is TRBV19, the J call TRBJ2-1; 11 nucleotides agree with TRBD2. J lost 7 bases, V lost 6 bases, and 8 bases had no gene match. Germline V CDR1 and CDR2: LNHDA, SQIVND (reference sequence). This CDR3 is built from 15 residues. CDR3 residues: CASRASGRTRNEQFF. CDR3 DNA, as far as it was read: TGTGCCAGTAGAGCTAGCGGGAGGACTAGGAATGAG.

About this clone: The read finishes 3 residues shy of the CDR3 end, and the germline J gene is used to complete it. This chain uses TRBV5-1 with TRBJ2-7; D call uncertain. CDR1 SGHRS and CDR2 YFSETQ come from the germline V gene. V was clipped by 0 bases and J by 4 bases, with 8 bases between them. The CDR3 is 13 amino acids. Partial CDR3 DNA: TGCGCCAGCAGCTTGGACGAGCTTTACGAG. Amino acids: CASSLDELYE. The whole CDR3 is CASSLDELYEQYF. The full variable domain, in which reference TRBV5-1 and TRBJ2-7 provide the parts outside the CDR3, is KAGVTQTPRYLIKTRGQQVTLSCSPISGHRSVSWYQQTPGQGLQFLFEYFSETQRNKGNFPGRFSGRQFSNSRSEMNVSTLELGDSALYLCASSLDELYEQYFGPGTRLTVT.

As for this clone: The missing CDR3 end, 3 residues past where the read stops, is filled in from the germline J gene. This chain uses TRBV7-3 with TRBJ2-3; 11 bases are shared with TRBD2. This CDR3 has 16 amino acids. CDR1 and CDR2 from the germline V gene are SGHTA and FQGTGA. Trimming took 5 bases from V and 2 from J; bases not matched to a gene: 6. Partial CDR3 DNA: TGTGCCAGCAGCACGGGACTAGCGGAACCCACAGATACG. It encodes CASSTGLAEPTDT. The entire CDR3 sequence reads CASSTGLAEPTDTQYF. The variable domain in full, with the rest retrieved from reference TRBV7-3 and TRBJ2-3, is GAGVSQTPSNKVTEKGKYVELRCDPISGHTALYWYRQSLGQGPEFLIYFQGTGAADDSGLPNDRFFAVRPEGSVSTLKIQRTERGDSAVYLCASSTGLAEPTDTQYFGPGTRLTVL.

Details on this clone: A junction boundary mismatches the germline segment, possibly from a read error. Read coverage stops 3 residues before the CDR3 terminus; the germline J gene supplies the remainder. The genes are TRBV4-2 and TRBJ2-1; D is undetermined. There are 15 residues in the CDR3. The germline V gene has CDR1 LGHNA and CDR2 YNFKEQ. Partial CDR3 DNA: TGCGCCAGCAGCCAAGATTATAGCTCCTACAATGAG. Its protein product is CASSQDYSSYNE. The whole CDR3 sequence reads CASSQDYSSYNEQFF.

About this clone itself: With the read ending 3 residues before the CDR3 end, the germline J gene is used to fill in that end. The rearrangement links TRBV3-1 (or the pseudogene TRBV3-2) to TRBJ2-5; the match to TRBD2 covers 7 bases. Germline CDR1 and CDR2: LGHDT and YNNKEL (reference sequence). V was clipped by 1 base and J by 0 bases; unmatched bases: 5. The CDR3 has 16 residues. The CDR3 bases that were read are TGTGCCAGCAGCCAAGCCTCCGGGACTAACCAAGAGACC. Translation: CASSQASGTNQET. The full CDR3 reads CASSQASGTNQETQYF.

The CDR3 region is CASSLGLGNEQYF. The part of the CDR3 DNA that was read is TGCGCCAGCAGCTTGGGACTAGGAAACGAG. The rearrangement joins TRBV5-1 to TRBJ2-7; possibly TRBD2 for D (6 bases). The CDR3 extends 3 residues past the end of the read, so its final part is completed from the germline J gene. With 0 bases removed from V and 5 bases from J, the gap between germline ends came to 9 bases. The germline gives CDR1 SGHRS, CDR2 YFSETQ. The CDR3 sequence is 13 residues long. Variable domain in full (rest from reference TRBV5-1 and TRBJ2-7): KAGVTQTPRYLIKTRGQQVTLSCSPISGHRSVSWYQQTPGQGLQFLFEYFSETQRNKGNFPGRFSGRQFSNSRSEMNVSTLELGDSALYLCASSLGLGNEQYFGPGTRLTVT.

To note about this clone: Sequencing ends 3 residues short of the CDR3 end; the germline J gene provides the rest. J is TRBJ2-7 and V is TRBV5-1, with D possibly being TRBD2 (7 bases). CDR1 is SGHRS and CDR2 is YFSETQ in the germline V gene. V was trimmed by 3 bases and J by 2 bases, leaving 12 bases between them. The CDR3 length is 14 residues. This CDR3 reads CASSWEGVTYEQYF. The DNA read from the CDR3 is TGCGCCAGCAGCTGGGAGGGGGTAACCTACGAG.

CDR3 region: CASSLDSGSDTQYF. The CDR3 DNA, read in part, is TGTGCCAGCAGCTTAGATTCGGGTTCAGATACG. V is TRBV11-2 and J is TRBJ2-3; D gene unclear. The sequence runs out 3 residues before the end of the CDR3; the remainder is reconstructed from the germline J gene. The CDR3 spans 14 residues. V was trimmed by 0 bases and J by 4 bases, leaving 8 bases between them. Germline CDR1 reads SGHAT; CDR2 reads FQNNGV.